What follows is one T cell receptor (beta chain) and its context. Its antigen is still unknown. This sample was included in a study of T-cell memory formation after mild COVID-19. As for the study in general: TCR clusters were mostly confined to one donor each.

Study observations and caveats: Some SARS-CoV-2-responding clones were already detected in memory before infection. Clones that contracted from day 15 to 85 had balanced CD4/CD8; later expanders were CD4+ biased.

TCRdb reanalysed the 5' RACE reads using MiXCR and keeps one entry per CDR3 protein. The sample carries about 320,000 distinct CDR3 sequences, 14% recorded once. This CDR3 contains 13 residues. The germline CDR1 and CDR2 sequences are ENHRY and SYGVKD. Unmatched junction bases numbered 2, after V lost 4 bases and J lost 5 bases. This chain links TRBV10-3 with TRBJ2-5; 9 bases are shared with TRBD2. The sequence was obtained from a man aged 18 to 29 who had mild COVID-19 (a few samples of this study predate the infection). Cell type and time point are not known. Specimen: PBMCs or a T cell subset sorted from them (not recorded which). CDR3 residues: CAISGTSVETQYF. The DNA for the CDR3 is TGTGCCATCAGTGGGACTAGCGTGGAGACCCAGTACTTC.